The T cell receptor beta chain described here comes from a study of OX40 agonist ivuxolimab in advanced cancers. Study as a whole: Patients were treated with ivuxolimab, an agonistic anti-OX40 (CD134) antibody. Study-wide results and limits: Among the lowest peripheral clonal expansion occurred in 0.1-3.0 mg/kg partial responders. Fewer expanded clones were found on average in CD4+ than in CD8+ T cells.

Deletions cut 0 bases from V and 2 bases from J, with 26 bases between. Germline V gene data show CDR1 as SGHTA and CDR2 as FQGTGA. The CDR3 extends over 20 amino acids. Collection of blood occurred at baseline, at cycle 4 day 1, and at cycle 7 day 1. Details on this clone: Antigen unknown.

Sequenced by immunoSEQ multiplex PCR; TCRdb stores in-frame clones only, minus some. Among some 71,000 clones listed, 65% to 85% were seen once. The clonotype originates from an adult with an advanced solid tumor such as melanoma, head and neck, liver or kidney cancer. V and J are TRBV7-3 and TRBJ2-7, with D unclear. Sequenced here: CD4+ or CD8+ T cells sorted from blood, sampled in a trial of the OX40 agonist ivuxolimab. The CDR3 DNA reads TGTGCCAGCAGCTTAACGCAATGCCTTTTGGAACGGCCGAGCCCCTACGAGCAGTACTTC. It translates to CASSLTQCLLERPSPYEQYF.